The 17 T cell receptor beta chains given below trace back to one sample, sequenced in a study of control samples from healthy donors and cancer patients. Generated by immunoSEQ multiplex PCR, the TCRdb table keeps only in-frame clones and is missing some. Of tens of thousands of clones listed, approximately 80% are singletons. Sample: blood. The receptors shown here come from a man aged 30 to 39 in good health.

As concerns this clone: Sequence at one end of the junction differs from germline and may be a read error. The chain employs TRBV6-5 and TRBJ2-7; possibly TRBD2 for D (6 bases). Germline V gene sequence: CDR1 MNHEY, CDR2 SVGAGI. This CDR3 spans 12 amino acids. In DNA form, the CDR3 reads TGTGCCGGCAGTTGGAGGGGAGACGAGCAGTACTTC. This sequence encodes CAGSWRGDEQYF.

The J gene is TRBJ1-5, the V gene TRBV15, with a tentative D call TRBD1 (5 bases). V lost 1 base and J lost 2, with 6 bases in between. From germline, CDR1 is LNHNV and CDR2 YYDKDF (reference sequence). This CDR3 contains 14 residues. Here the CDR3 DNA reads TGTGCCACCAGCAGAGGGGGGGGCAATCAGCCCCAGCATTTT. It codes for CATSRGGGNQPQHF.

V usage is TRBV11-1 and J usage is TRBJ2-7; no firm D call. V was clipped by 3 bases and J by 0 bases, with 9 bases between them. The CDR3 consists of 14 residues. Germline CDR1 SGHAT, CDR2 FQDESV (reference sequence). The CDR3, as DNA: TGTGCCAGCAGCTTGTGGCAGAGCTCCTACGAGCAGTACTTC. Its protein product is CASSLWQSSYEQYF. Supplemented by reference TRBV11-1 and TRBJ2-7, the full variable domain reads EAEVAQSPRYKITEKSQAVAFWCDPISGHATLYWYRQILGQGPELLVQFQDESVVDDSQLPKDRFSAERLKGVDSTLKIQPAELGDSAMYLCASSLWQSSYEQYFGPGTRLTVT.

The chain links TRBV7-8 to TRBJ2-3; the D gene is possibly TRBD1 (6 bases). Trimming removed 3 bases at V and 2 bases at J, with 12 bases between. This CDR3 is built from 15 residues. In germline, CDR1 is SGHVS, CDR2 FQNEAQ. This CDR3 reads CASSLAQGPTDTQYF. The CDR3 DNA reads TGTGCCAGCAGCTTGGCCCAGGGGCCCACAGATACGCAGTATTTT.

This clone was picked up a small number of times. The rearrangement links TRBV30 to TRBJ1-6; possibly TRBD1 for D (5 bases). V was shortened by 0 bases and J by 7 bases, with 7 bases between the two germline ends. From germline, CDR1 is GTSNPN and CDR2 SVGIG (reference sequence). This CDR3 region has 13 residues. CDR3 sequence reads: CAWSVGANSPLHF. The DNA for the CDR3 is TGTGCCTGGAGTGTAGGGGCCAATTCACCCCTCCACTTT.

The chain joins TRBV7-3 to TRBJ2-4; D is uncertain. The CDR3 has 14 residues. Germline values: CDR1 SGHTA, CDR2 FQGTGA. The V end was cut by 2 bases, the J end by 5 bases, with 10 bases between. The CDR3 loop is CASSLYHPQNIQYF. The CDR3 nucleotides are TGTGCCAGCAGCTTATACCATCCCCAAAACATTCAGTACTTC. Looking up the rest from reference TRBV7-3 and TRBJ2-4 gives the full variable domain: GAGVSQTPSNKVTEKGKYVELRCDPISGHTALYWYRQSLGQGPEFLIYFQGTGAADDSGLPNDRFFAVRPEGSVSTLKIQRTERGDSAVYLCASSLYHPQNIQYFGAGTRLSVL.

This clone has only a few counts. The DNA of the CDR3 is TGTGCCAGCAGTTCCTATAGCGGGGGCCCACTCAATGAGCAGTTCTTC. Translating gives CASSSYSGGPLNEQFF. The gene calls are TRBV28 and TRBJ2-1, with 9 positions matching TRBD2. Unmatched junction bases numbered 10, after V lost 4 bases and J lost 6 bases. Germline V gene lookup returns CDR1 MDHEN and CDR2 SYDVKM. The CDR3 contains 16 residues.

The chain combines TRBV27 with TRBJ1-1; the D is unclear. The CDR3 is 13 amino acids. The germline CDR1 and CDR2 sequences are MNHEY and SMNVEV (reference sequence). V was clipped by 9 bases and J by 4 bases, with 15 bases between them. DNA of the CDR3: TGTGCCAGTCTCGGACCCATCCGCACTGAAGCTTTCTTT. Protein: CASLGPIRTEAFF.

V and J are TRBV11-3 and TRBJ2-7; 12 bases are a match to TRBD1. The CDR3 extends over 21 amino acids. The J segment lost 2 bases and the V segment lost 0 bases, leaving 17 bases of the junction unmatched. Germline loops: CDR1 SGHNT, CDR2 YENEEA. The DNA of the CDR3 is TGTGCCAGCAGCTTAGACCTTTGGTTGGGACAGGGGGCCGAACCCACCTACGAGCAGTACTTC. Translating gives CASSLDLWLGQGAEPTYEQYF.

The chain couples TRBV6-4 to TRBJ1-1, with D uncertain. There are 13 residues in the CDR3. V lost 3 bases and J 5 bases, leaving 10 bases between the germline ends. Germline V gene data show CDR1 as MRHNA and CDR2 as SNTAGT. Here the CDR3 reads CASSEEMQTEAFF. CDR3 bases: TGTGCCAGCAGTGAGGAGATGCAGACTGAAGCTTTCTTT.

This chain joins TRBV13 and TRBJ2-1; 7 bases line up with TRBD2. Germline-derived CDR1 and CDR2 are PRHDT and FYEKMQ (reference sequence). This CDR3 has 18 residues. Unmatched junction bases numbered 13, after V lost 5 bases and J lost 0 bases. This chain's CDR3 is CASSMRLAGVSSYNEQFF. The CDR3 DNA sequence: TGTGCCAGCAGCATGCGTCTCGCGGGGGTGAGCTCCTACAATGAGCAGTTCTTC.

The CDR3 sequence: CASSFGGAQETQYF. DNA for the CDR3: TGTGCCAGCAGCTTCGGGGGGGCCCAAGAGACCCAGTACTTC. V is TRBV5-4 and J is TRBJ2-5; 8 nucleotides agree with TRBD2. Germline values: CDR1 SGHNT, CDR2 YYREEE (reference sequence). CDR3 size: 14 residues. V trimming: 2 bases; J trimming: 1 base; junction bases outside the gene matches: 1.

This chain connects TRBV7-9 to TRBJ2-5; D tentatively reads TRBD1 or TRBD2 (5 bases each). This CDR3 contains 14 residues. V lost 4 bases to trimming and J lost 1 base, with 10 bases between them. Germline lookup yields CDR1 SEHNR and CDR2 FQNEAQ (reference sequence). Here the CDR3 DNA reads TGTGCCAGCAGCTCCTACGGGGCCCAAGAGACCCAGTACTTC. Translating it yields CASSSYGAQETQYF.

This clone turned up a few times. This chain uses TRBV2 with TRBJ2-3; D might be TRBD2 (6 bases). The germline V and J ends were trimmed by 4 bases and 0 bases, with 11 bases remaining between them. The V gene's germline CDR1 is SNHLY and CDR2 FYNNEI. This CDR3 has 15 amino acids. The chain's CDR3 is CASSGEASSTDTQYF. As DNA, the CDR3 is TGTGCCAGCAGTGGGGAGGCTTCTAGCACAGATACGCAGTATTTT.

The rearrangement uses TRBV6-4 and TRBJ1-6, with D possibly TRBD1 on 6 matching bases. Trimming shortened V by 6 bases and J by 5 bases, and 8 bases separated the two germline ends. The CDR3 totals 13 residues. CDR1 is MRHNA and CDR2 is SNTAGT in the germline V gene. Here the CDR3 reads CASRQGDNSPLHF. The CDR3 DNA reads as TGTGCCAGCAGACAGGGAGATAATTCACCCCTCCACTTT.

This clone was observed a handful of times. This chain connects TRBV6-4 to TRBJ1-2, with 7 bases identical to TRBD1. Germline V gene sequence: CDR1 MRHNA, CDR2 SNTAGT. There are 14 residues in the CDR3. The trim removed 0 bases at V and 8 bases at J, leaving 6 bases unmatched. The CDR3 DNA reads as TGTGCCAGCAGTGACTCTGGACAGGCGGGGGGCTACACCTTC. As protein: CASSDSGQAGGYTF.

The V and J genes are TRBV7-9 and TRBJ2-1; D possibly corresponds to TRBD1 (6 bases). V gave up 3 bases and J gave up 15 bases, with 18 bases separating them. The CDR3 sequence is 13 residues long. CDR1 SEHNR and CDR2 FQNEAQ come from the germline V gene (reference sequence). For the CDR3, the DNA is TGTGCCAGCAGCTTCGCCCTCCGGGACACTGGGTTCTTC. This sequence encodes CASSFALRDTGFF.